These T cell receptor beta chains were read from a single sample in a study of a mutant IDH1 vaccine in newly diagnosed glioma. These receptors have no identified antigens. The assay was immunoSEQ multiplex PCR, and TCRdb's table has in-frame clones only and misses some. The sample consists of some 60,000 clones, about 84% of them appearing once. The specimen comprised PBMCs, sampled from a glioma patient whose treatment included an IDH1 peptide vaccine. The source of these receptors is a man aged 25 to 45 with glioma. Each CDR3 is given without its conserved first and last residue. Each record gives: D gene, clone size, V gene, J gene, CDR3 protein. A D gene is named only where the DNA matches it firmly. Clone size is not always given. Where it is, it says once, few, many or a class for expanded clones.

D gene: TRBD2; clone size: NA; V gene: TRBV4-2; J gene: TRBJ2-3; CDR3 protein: ASSPGTSGRTDTQY
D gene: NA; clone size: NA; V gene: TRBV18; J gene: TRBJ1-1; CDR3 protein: ASSDSGNTEAF
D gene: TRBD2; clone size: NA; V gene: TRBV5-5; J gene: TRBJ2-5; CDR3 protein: ASSLGTSVYQETQY
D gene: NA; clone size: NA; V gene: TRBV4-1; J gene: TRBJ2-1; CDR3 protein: ASSPRSIRDSSNEQF
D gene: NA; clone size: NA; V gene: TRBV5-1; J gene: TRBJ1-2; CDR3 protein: ASTRTAGNGGYT
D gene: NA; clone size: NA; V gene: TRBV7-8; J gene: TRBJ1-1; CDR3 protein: ASRKVAGISNTEAF
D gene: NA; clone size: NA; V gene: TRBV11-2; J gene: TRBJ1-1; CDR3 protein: ASSSQRTAEAF
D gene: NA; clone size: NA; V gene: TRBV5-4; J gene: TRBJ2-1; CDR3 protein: ASSLGLGSTYNEQF
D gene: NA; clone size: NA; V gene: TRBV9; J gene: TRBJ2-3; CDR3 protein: ASSGGRRGYSTDTQY
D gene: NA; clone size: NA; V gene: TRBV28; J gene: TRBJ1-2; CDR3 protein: ASSFGTGWNGYT
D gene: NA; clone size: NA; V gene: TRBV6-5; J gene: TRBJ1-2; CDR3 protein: ASTRGGEGGYT
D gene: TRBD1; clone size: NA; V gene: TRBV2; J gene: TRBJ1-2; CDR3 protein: ASSEAGGNGYT
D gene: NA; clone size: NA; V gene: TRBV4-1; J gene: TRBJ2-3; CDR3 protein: ASSQVGGAPDTQY
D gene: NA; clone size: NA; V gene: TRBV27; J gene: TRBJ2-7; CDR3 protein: ASSFAGPYEQY
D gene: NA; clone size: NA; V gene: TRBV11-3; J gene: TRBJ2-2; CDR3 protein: ASSLTANTGELF
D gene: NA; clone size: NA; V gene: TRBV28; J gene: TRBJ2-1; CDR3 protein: ASRTDRLSYNEQF
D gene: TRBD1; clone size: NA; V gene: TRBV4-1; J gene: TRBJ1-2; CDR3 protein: ASSISTGGGGYT
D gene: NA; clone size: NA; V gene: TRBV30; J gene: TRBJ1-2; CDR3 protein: AWREGWAGYT
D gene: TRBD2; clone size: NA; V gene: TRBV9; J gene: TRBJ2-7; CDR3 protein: ASSTGLADTYEQY
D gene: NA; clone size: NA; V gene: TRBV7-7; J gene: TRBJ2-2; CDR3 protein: ASSPDGGNTGELF
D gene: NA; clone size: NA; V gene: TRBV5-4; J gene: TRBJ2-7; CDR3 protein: ASSLVDGTGTYEQY
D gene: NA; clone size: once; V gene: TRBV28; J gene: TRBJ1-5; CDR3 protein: ASSFIGRGQPQH
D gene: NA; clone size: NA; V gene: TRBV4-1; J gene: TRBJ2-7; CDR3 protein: ASSQESKPSYEQY
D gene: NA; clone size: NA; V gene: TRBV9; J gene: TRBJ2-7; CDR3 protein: ASSVAQGFSGYEQY
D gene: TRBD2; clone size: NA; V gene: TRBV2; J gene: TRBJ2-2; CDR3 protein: ASIGLASNTGELF
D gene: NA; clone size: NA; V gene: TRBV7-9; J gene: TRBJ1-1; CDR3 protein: ASSLSSLNTEAF
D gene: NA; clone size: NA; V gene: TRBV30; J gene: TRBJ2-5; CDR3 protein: ALGPGAGKTQY
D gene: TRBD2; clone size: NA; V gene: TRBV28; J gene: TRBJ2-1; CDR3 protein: ASSPPSGSLPFNEQF
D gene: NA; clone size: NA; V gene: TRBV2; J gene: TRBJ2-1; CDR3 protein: ANAGTKLWDNEQF
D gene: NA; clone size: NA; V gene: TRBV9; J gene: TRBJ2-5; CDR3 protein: ASSVSGAGGTQY
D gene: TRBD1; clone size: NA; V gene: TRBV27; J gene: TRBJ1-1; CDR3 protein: ASSRGQRLLAF
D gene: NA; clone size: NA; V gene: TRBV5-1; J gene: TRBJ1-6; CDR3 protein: ASSLRTLGNSPLH
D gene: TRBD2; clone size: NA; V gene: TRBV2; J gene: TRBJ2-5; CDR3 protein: ASGFSILAGGPRKQETQY
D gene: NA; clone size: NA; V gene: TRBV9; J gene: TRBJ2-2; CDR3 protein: ASSVGQLANTGELF
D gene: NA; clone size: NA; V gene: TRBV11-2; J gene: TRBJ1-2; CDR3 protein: ASSLDLYGYT
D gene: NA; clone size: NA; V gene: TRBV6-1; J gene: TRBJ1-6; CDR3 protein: ASSEWAGESPLH
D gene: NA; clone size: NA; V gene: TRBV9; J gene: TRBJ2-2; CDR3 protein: ASSVRGAANTGELF
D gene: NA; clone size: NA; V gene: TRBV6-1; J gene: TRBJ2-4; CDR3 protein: ASSPGLAKNIQY
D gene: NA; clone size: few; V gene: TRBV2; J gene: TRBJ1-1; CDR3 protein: ASGGSMNTEAF
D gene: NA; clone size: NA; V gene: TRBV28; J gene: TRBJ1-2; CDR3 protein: ASSPLDGYT
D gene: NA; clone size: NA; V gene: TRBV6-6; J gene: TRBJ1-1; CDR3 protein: ASNTGGTEAF
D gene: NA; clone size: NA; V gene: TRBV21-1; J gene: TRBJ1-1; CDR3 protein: ASSPSTEAF
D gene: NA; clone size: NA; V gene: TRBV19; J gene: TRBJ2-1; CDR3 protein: ASSISDYSYNEQF
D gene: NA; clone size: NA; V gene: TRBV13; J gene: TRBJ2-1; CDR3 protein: ASSLPNLYNEQF
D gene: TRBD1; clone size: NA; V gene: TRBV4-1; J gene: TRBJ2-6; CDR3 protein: ASSQAPTGVGANVLT
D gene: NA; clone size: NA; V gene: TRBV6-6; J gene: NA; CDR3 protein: ASSYSGEQY
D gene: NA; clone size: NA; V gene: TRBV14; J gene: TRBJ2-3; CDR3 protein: ASSQDSSNWGTDTQY
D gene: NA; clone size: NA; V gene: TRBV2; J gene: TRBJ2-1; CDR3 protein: ASSVAGNPYNEQF
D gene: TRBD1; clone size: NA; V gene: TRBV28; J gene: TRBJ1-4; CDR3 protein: ASSLRQGDEKLF
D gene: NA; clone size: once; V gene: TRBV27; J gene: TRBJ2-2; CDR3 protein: ASETGRGTGELF
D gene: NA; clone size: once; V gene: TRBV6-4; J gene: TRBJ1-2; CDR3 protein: ASPEGRDGYT